This T cell receptor (beta chain) came from a study of blood T cell repertoires in COVID-19. The CDR3 consists of 19 residues. The V gene's germline CDR1 is SGHRS and CDR2 YFSETQ. The V gene end was trimmed by 4 bases and the J gene end by 0 bases; junction bases not matched to a gene: 14. Sequenced by immunoSEQ multiplex PCR; TCRdb stores in-frame clones only, minus some. This table has about 200,000 clones, approximately 80% appearing once. J is TRBJ2-3 and V is TRBV5-1; 10 bases agree with TRBD1. This sequence was found in a human donor in a cohort sampled during active COVID-19. The specimen sequenced was peripheral blood. The CDR3 DNA sequence: TGCGCCAGCAGCACCCCACCCGGGACAGGGGCCGGGAGCACAGATACGCAGTATTTT. Translation gives CASSTPPGTGAGSTDTQYF.